These 22 T cell receptor beta chains share one sample of origin, sequenced in a study of early T cells in non-severe SARS-CoV-2 infection. TCRdb redid the calling of the 5' RACE reads with MiXCR, one entry per CDR3 protein. This sample has about 110,000 distinct CDR3 sequences, with over 10% found just once. Sequencing was carried out using whole blood. The receptors shown here come from an adult who was a healthcare worker with PCR-confirmed SARS-CoV-2 infection or an uninfected control (not recorded which).

Many counts were recorded for this clonotype. The V and J genes are TRBV11-2 and TRBJ2-5, with 10 bases that match TRBD2. The CDR3 extends over 16 amino acids. The ends lost 2 bases at V and 5 bases at J; junction bases unmatched: 8. CDR1 and CDR2 from the germline V gene are SGHAT and FQNNGV. The CDR3 is CASSLNPLAGVETQYF. CDR3 coding DNA: TGTGCCAGCAGCTTAAACCCCCTAGCGGGAGTGGAGACCCAGTACTTC.

Note on this clonotype: This may come from a read error, since a much larger clone is one base off. This chain uses TRBV10-3 with TRBJ1-3; no definite D call. The CDR3 spans 12 residues. CDR1 is ENHRY, CDR2 SYGVKD, per germline. The CDR3 DNA follows: TGTGCCATCATTGAGGATGGAAACACCATATATTTT. It is translated as CAIIEDGNTIYF.

This clonotype was seen many times. The rearrangement joins TRBV10-3 to TRBJ1-1, with D unresolved. The CDR3 has 13 residues. CDR1 and CDR2 from the germline V gene are ENHRY and SYGVKD. Trimming took 7 bases from V and 1 from J, leaving 10 bases between them. The chain's CDR3 is CAITQRENTEAFF. The CDR3 DNA follows: TGTGCCATCACCCAGAGAGAGAACACTGAAGCTTTCTTT.

Comment on this clonotype: A read error may account for a junction end that differs from germline. The J gene is TRBJ2-3, the V gene TRBV12-3 or TRBV12-4, with D tentatively TRBD1 or TRBD2 (5 bases each). The CDR3 totals 12 residues. In DNA form, the CDR3 reads TGTGCCAGCAGAGTAGCGACAGATATGCAGTATTTT. This sequence encodes CASRVATDMQYF.

The chain carries TRBV20-1 and TRBJ2-1, with 11 bases identical to TRBD2. Germline V CDR1 and CDR2: DFQATT, SNEGSKA (reference sequence). V lost 5 bases, J lost 4 bases, and 7 bases stayed unmatched. This CDR3 spans 15 amino acids. CDR3 sequence (DNA): TGCAGTGCTCCGCTAGCGGGAGGCCGGTACAATGAGCAGTTCTTC. It yields the protein CSAPLAGGRYNEQFF.

The chain links TRBV12-3 or TRBV12-4 to TRBJ2-1; D call uncertain. This CDR3 is 12 amino acids long. Trimming removed 3 bases from V and 8 bases from J, with 8 bases in between. CDR3 DNA: TGTGCCAGCAGTTTTCCCTTCGATGAGCAGTTCTTC. Its protein is CASSFPFDEQFF.

The sample holds many counts of this clonotype. The J gene is TRBJ2-5, the V gene TRBV6-5; 9 bases fit TRBD1. V lost 6 bases, J lost 5 bases, and 13 bases stayed unmatched. The CDR3 contains 16 residues. The V gene's germline CDR1 is MNHEY and CDR2 SVGAGI. The CDR3 bases are TGTGCCAGCAGCCGAGGGACAGGGTCGGCGGAGGAGACCCAGTACTTC. Its translation is CASSRGTGSAEETQYF.

The chain uses TRBV5-1 and TRBJ2-7; the match to TRBD2 covers 7 bases. Trimming cost V 7 bases and J 2 bases; bases outside gene matches: 6. The length of the CDR3 is 13 residues. Germline V CDR1 and CDR2: SGHRS, YFSETQ. The CDR3 loop is CASGRGSPYEQYF. The CDR3 coding sequence is TGCGCCAGCGGGCGGGGGTCCCCCTACGAGCAGTACTTC.

At least ten counts were recorded for this clonotype. The V gene is TRBV5-4, the J gene TRBJ1-6; possibly TRBD1 for D (6 bases). The CDR3 runs 15 residues. V shed 5 bases and J shed 7 bases, with 16 bases lying between them. CDR1 is SGHNT and CDR2 is YYREEE in the germline V gene (reference sequence). CDR3 bases: TGTGCCAGCAGTCCGACACAGGGAGAGAATTCACCCCTCCACTTT. Translated, it gives CASSPTQGENSPLHF.

The sample holds many counts of this clonotype. The genes are TRBV12-3 or TRBV12-4 and TRBJ1-2, with D possibly being TRBD1 (6 bases). CDR3 length: 12 residues. The V gene lost 5 bases and the J gene lost 10 bases, with 14 bases spanning the gap. CDR3 sequence (DNA): TGTGCCAGCAGTATGGTTACAGGGAACTACACCTTC. Translated: CASSMVTGNYTF.

This clonotype was seen repeatedly, ten times or more. The chain carries TRBV12-3 or TRBV12-4 and TRBJ2-3; 10 bases fit TRBD2. J lost 3 bases, V lost 5 bases, and 11 bases had no gene match. The CDR3 length is 17 residues. The CDR3 spells CASSTGTSGVPTDTQYF. CDR3 in DNA: TGTGCCAGCAGTACTGGAACTAGCGGGGTTCCGACAGATACGCAGTATTTT.

The gene calls are TRBV27 and TRBJ1-1; no clear D gene. This CDR3 is 13 amino acids long. The V and J ends lost 4 bases and 3 bases respectively, with 9 bases between them. Germline values: CDR1 MNHEY, CDR2 SMNVEV (reference sequence). The CDR3 sequence is CASSSAWDTEAFF. The CDR3 DNA reads TGTGCCAGCAGTTCCGCCTGGGACACTGAAGCTTTCTTT.

This clonotype was observed many times. The chain is built from TRBV30 and TRBJ2-7; 7 bases align to TRBD2. The CDR3 totals 15 residues. V shed 0 bases and J 0 bases; nucleotides not matched to a gene: 5. CDR1 and CDR2 from the germline V gene are GTSNPN and SVGIG (reference sequence). CDR3 bases: TGTGCCTGGAGTGTACCTAGCGGTCGCTCCTACGAGCAGTACTTC. Residues: CAWSVPSGRSYEQYF.

The CDR3 here is CSGHRGTNTEAFF. CDR3 sequence (DNA): TGCAGCGGTCACAGGGGAACGAACACTGAAGCTTTCTTT. The genes are TRBV29-1 and TRBJ1-1; 7 positions agree with TRBD1. CDR1 is SQVTM, CDR2 ANQGSEA, per germline. J was trimmed by 1 base and V by 7 bases; bases with no gene match: 6. This CDR3 is 13 amino acids long.

The chain couples TRBV7-2 to TRBJ1-1; TRBD1 is a possible D gene (5 bases). The germline V gene encodes CDR1 SGHTA and CDR2 FQGNSA. V lost 5 bases and J lost 6, with 13 bases in between. The CDR3 is made up of 13 amino acids. CDR3 protein: CASSRVRDAEAFF. The CDR3, as DNA: TGTGCCAGCAGCCGAGTAAGGGACGCTGAAGCTTTCTTT.

J is TRBJ1-2 and V is TRBV25-1; the D gene is possibly TRBD1 (5 bases). Germline lookup yields CDR1 MGHDK and CDR2 SYGVNS. The CDR3 length is 13 residues. V lost 4 bases and J 4 bases, leaving 10 bases between the germline ends. The CDR3 nucleotides read TGTGCCAGCAGTGGATCCGGGGCCTATGGCTACACCTTC. This codes for CASSGSGAYGYTF.

J is TRBJ2-7 and V is TRBV20-1; D may be TRBD1 (6 bases). The V gene's germline CDR1 is DFQATT and CDR2 SNEGSKA (reference sequence). The CDR3 consists of 14 residues. V lost 5 bases to trimming and J lost 0 bases, with 14 bases between them. CDR3 sequence: CSAFKGQHSYEQYF. In nucleotides, the CDR3 is TGCAGTGCTTTTAAAGGACAGCACTCCTACGAGCAGTACTTC.

Many counts were recorded for this clonotype. The genes are TRBV5-4 and TRBJ2-7; D might be TRBD2 (6 bases). This CDR3 contains 14 residues. V lost 4 bases and J 7 bases, leaving 18 bases between the germline ends. Germline assignment: CDR1 SGHNT and CDR2 YYREEE (reference sequence). CDR3 in DNA: TGTGCCAGCAGCCCTGGAGGGCCTTCGGCGGAGCAGTACTTC. It specifies CASSPGGPSAEQYF.

The V call is TRBV20-1, the J call TRBJ1-6; D remains ambiguous. The CDR3 runs to 11 residues. Looked up from germline, CDR1 is DFQATT and CDR2 is SNEGSKA (reference sequence). Trimming cost V 5 bases and J 7 bases, with 6 bases left between them. The DNA for the CDR3 is TGCAGTGCTGCAAACAATTCACCCCTCCACTTT. The encoded protein is CSAANNSPLHF.

This clonotype was counted between two and nine times. This sequence joins TRBV11-3 and TRBJ1-1, with TRBD1 as a possible D gene (6 bases). Per germline, CDR1 SGHNT and CDR2 YENEEA. V was trimmed by 1 base and J by 5 bases, leaving 14 bases between them. The CDR3 is 15 amino acids. CDR3 DNA: TGTGCCAGCAGCTTAGGACAGGCCCCGGGGACTGAAGCTTTCTTT. Its translation is CASSLGQAPGTEAFF.

There are many counts of this clonotype. CDR3 sequence: CAWSAGLENTGELFF. Here the CDR3 DNA reads TGTGCCTGGAGTGCGGGACTAGAAAACACCGGGGAGCTGTTTTTT. V and J are TRBV30 and TRBJ2-2; 8 bases fit TRBD2. CDR1 is GTSNPN and CDR2 is SVGIG in the germline V gene (reference sequence). V was clipped by 1 base and J by 2 bases; unmatched bases: 3. This CDR3 contains 15 residues.

This clonotype was seen ten or more times. The rearrangement joins TRBV11-2 to TRBJ2-3; D uncertain. V dropped 1 base and J dropped 6 bases, with 11 bases sitting between them. Germline CDR1 SGHAT, CDR2 FQNNGV. CDR3 size: 14 residues. CDR3 in DNA: TGTGCCAGCAGCTTAGTCCCGCTGTGGGATACGCAGTATTTT. Translated, it gives CASSLVPLWDTQYF.